A single sample is the source of the 28 T cell receptor beta chains below, sequenced in a study of T cell clonotyping in hematopoietic cell transplantation. Assay: immunoSEQ multiplex PCR; the TCRdb copy retains only in-frame clones and omits some. Here the sample spans some 15,000 clones, roughly 88% being singletons. Sequencing was performed on peripheral blood mononuclear cells. These receptors all stem from a man aged 45-65 years in good health. Some clones in this sample may be carry-over from other donors' samples.

This rearrangement joins TRBV5-1 to TRBJ2-5; unclear D gene. The germline gives CDR1 SGHRS, CDR2 YFSETQ. The ends were cut back, 0 bases at V and 2 bases at J, with 8 bases in the middle. The CDR3 has 14 amino acids. The CDR3, as DNA: TGCGCCAGCAGCTTGGATCTACCACAAGAGACCCAGTACTTC. Amino acid sequence: CASSLDLPQETQYF. Complete variable domain (other parts from reference TRBV5-1 and TRBJ2-5): KAGVTQTPRYLIKTRGQQVTLSCSPISGHRSVSWYQQTPGQGLQFLFEYFSETQRNKGNFPGRFSGRQFSNSRSEMNVSTLELGDSALYLCASSLDLPQETQYFGPGTRLLVL.

The chain couples TRBV7-2 to TRBJ1-1, with unresolved D. V shed 5 bases and J shed 7 bases, with 14 bases lying between them. Germline assignment: CDR1 SGHTA and CDR2 FQGNSA. This CDR3 is 13 amino acids long. CDR3 sequence (DNA): TGTGCCAGCAGCGGTAGTGCCGGGAATGAAGCTTTCTTT. Amino acids: CASSGSAGNEAFF.

J is TRBJ2-4 and V is TRBV28; 9 nucleotides line up with TRBD1. J gave up 5 bases and V 7 bases, and 18 bases lay outside the gene matches. The CDR3 totals 18 residues. Germline values: CDR1 MDHEN, CDR2 SYDVKM. CDR3 coding DNA: TGTGCCAGCACCAGACTCCGGGACAGGGAAAGGTTCCAAAACATTCAGTACTTC. Translation: CASTRLRDRERFQNIQYF.

The V gene is TRBV10-3, the J gene TRBJ1-2; 11 bases agree with TRBD1. V was pared by 7 bases and J by 4 bases, with 8 bases of the junction left unmatched. The V gene's germline CDR1 is ENHRY and CDR2 SYGVKD. CDR3 length: 15 amino acids. The CDR3 region has the DNA TGTGCCATCATGGGACAGGGGGAAGGAAGCTATGGCTACACCTTC. Its translation is CAIMGQGEGSYGYTF.

The chain links TRBV7-2 to TRBJ1-6; 9 bases are shared with TRBD1. Germline CDR1 reads SGHTA; CDR2 reads FQGNSA. The CDR3 runs to 15 residues. V lost 5 bases and J lost 7; bases outside the gene matches: 6. Written as DNA, the CDR3 is TGTGCCAGCAGCCCCCAGACAGGGGGGAATTCACCCCTCCACTTT. Its translation is CASSPQTGGNSPLHF. The entire variable domain, with the rest obtained from reference TRBV7-2 and TRBJ1-6, is as follows: GAGVSQSPSNKVTEKGKDVELRCDPISGHTALYWYRQSLGQGLEFLIYFQGNSAPDKSGLPSDRFSAERTGGSVSTLTIQRTQQEDSAVYLCASSPQTGGNSPLHFGNGTRLTVT.

V usage is TRBV6-4 and J usage is TRBJ2-2; no clear D. Trimming took off 2 bases at V and 0 bases at J, with 4 bases between the two ends. The V gene's germline CDR1 is MRHNA and CDR2 SNTAGT. CDR3 length: 14 amino acids. The CDR3 DNA reads as TGTGCCAGCAGTGACGACACGAACACCGGGGAGCTGTTTTTT. Protein sequence: CASSDDTNTGELFF.

The chain is built from TRBV5-1 and TRBJ1-2, with D hard to call. The germline CDR1 and CDR2 sequences are SGHRS and YFSETQ. The CDR3 has 15 amino acids. V shed 4 bases and J shed 1 base, with 14 bases lying between them. CDR3 region: CASSGSTGHNYGYTF. CDR3 sequence (DNA): TGCGCCAGCAGCGGGAGTACGGGTCATAACTATGGCTACACCTTC.

V usage is TRBV27 and J usage is TRBJ1-6; D unclear. Germline CDR1 and CDR2: MNHEY and SMNVEV (reference sequence). The V and J ends lost 4 bases and 7 bases respectively, with 11 bases between them. The CDR3 consists of 14 residues. CDR3 sequence (DNA): TGTGCCAGCAGTTGGCGGACCGGGAATTCACCCCTCCACTTT. Protein sequence: CASSWRTGNSPLHF.

This rearrangement joins TRBV7-9 to TRBJ1-1; 7 positions agree with TRBD1. Trimming took 5 bases from V and 8 from J; bases not matched to a gene: 17. Germline V gives CDR1 SEHNR, CDR2 FQNEAQ (reference sequence). The CDR3 has 16 residues. CDR3 coding DNA: TGTGCCAGCAGCGCAGGACAGGTTGTTGGGATTACAGAAGCTTTCTTT. The encoded protein is CASSAGQVVGITEAFF. Supplemented by reference TRBV7-9 and TRBJ1-1, the full variable domain reads DTGVSQNPRHKITKRGQNVTFRCDPISEHNRLYWYRQTLGQGPEFLTYFQNEAQLEKSRLLSDRFSAERPKGSFSTLEIQRTEQGDSAMYLCASSAGQVVGITEAFFGQGTRLTVV.

The J gene is TRBJ1-1, the V gene TRBV2; no definite D call. The germline V and J ends were trimmed by 2 bases and 3 bases, with 7 bases remaining between them. The CDR3 is 13 residues long. Per germline, CDR1 SNHLY and CDR2 FYNNEI. CDR3 nucleotide sequence: TGTGCCAGCAGTGAATATGGGGACACTGAAGCTTTCTTT. The encoded protein is CASSEYGDTEAFF. Full variable domain (rest looked up from reference TRBV2 and TRBJ1-1): EPEVTQTPSHQVTQMGQEVILRCVPISNHLYFYWYRQILGQKVEFLVSFYNNEISEKSEIFDDQFSVERPDGSNFTLKIRSTKLEDSAMYFCASSEYGDTEAFFGQGTRLTVV.

The V and J genes are TRBV14 and TRBJ1-6; TRBD1 matches at 8 bases. CDR1 SGHDN and CDR2 FVKESK come from the germline V gene. The CDR3 contains 16 residues. Trimming took 0 bases from V and 7 from J; bases not matched to a gene: 5. CDR3 amino acids: CASSQDFPGGNSPLHF. The CDR3 DNA reads as TGTGCCAGCAGCCAAGATTTTCCAGGGGGCAATTCACCCCTCCACTTT.

This chain links TRBV29-1 with TRBJ2-1; tentative D call: TRBD2 (6 bases). V gave up 4 bases and J gave up 8 bases, with 18 bases separating them. This CDR3 comprises 14 residues. Germline V gives CDR1 SQVTM, CDR2 ANQGSEA. CDR3 sequence: CSVAGGDAMYEQFF. CDR3 DNA sequence: TGCAGCGTTGCGGGCGGGGACGCCATGTATGAGCAGTTCTTC.

CDR3 residues: CASSHGTGVGEAFF. The DNA for the CDR3 is TGTGCCAGCAGCCACGGGACAGGGGTAGGTGAAGCTTTCTTT. The rearrangement joins TRBV9 to TRBJ1-1, with 10 bases fitting TRBD1. V was pared by 4 bases and J by 7 bases, with 7 bases of the junction left unmatched. The CDR3 covers 14 residues. Germline CDR1 reads SGDLS; CDR2 reads YYNGEE.

The rearrangement joins TRBV27 to TRBJ1-5; D call uncertain. This CDR3 comprises 14 residues. V lost 3 bases to trimming and J lost 3 bases, with 9 bases between them. Looked up from germline, CDR1 is MNHEY and CDR2 is SMNVEV (reference sequence). The CDR3 DNA reads TGTGCCAGCAGTTTCGGTCAGTTCAATCAGCCCCAGCATTTT. Residues: CASSFGQFNQPQHF.

The V gene is TRBV28, the J gene TRBJ1-4; 7 positions agree with TRBD1. J lost 4 bases, V lost 8 bases, and 4 bases had no gene match. The CDR3 has 13 amino acids. Germline CDR1 MDHEN, CDR2 SYDVKM. The CDR3 nucleotides are TGTGCCAGCGGACAGGACTTTAATGAAAAACTGTTTTTT. It yields the protein CASGQDFNEKLFF.

This chain links TRBV2 with TRBJ2-7; possibly TRBD1 or TRBD2 for D (6 bases each). CDR3 length: 15 amino acids. Germline V gives CDR1 SNHLY, CDR2 FYNNEI. Trimming removed 0 bases at V and 3 bases at J, with 12 bases between. This CDR3 is CASSEAWGDNYEQYF. CDR3 sequence (DNA): TGTGCCAGCAGTGAAGCGTGGGGGGACAACTACGAGCAGTACTTC. The full variable domain, with the rest looked up from reference TRBV2 and TRBJ2-7, is EPEVTQTPSHQVTQMGQEVILRCVPISNHLYFYWYRQILGQKVEFLVSFYNNEISEKSEIFDDQFSVERPDGSNFTLKIRSTKLEDSAMYFCASSEAWGDNYEQYFGPGTRLTVT.

V gene TRBV30 combines with J gene TRBJ2-7; weak D call: TRBD1 (9 bases). Per the germline V gene, CDR1 is GTSNPN and CDR2 is SVGIG (reference sequence). The CDR3 totals 15 residues. The V end was cut by 4 bases, the J end by 11 bases, with 27 bases between. CDR3 loop: CAWTTRGGTGGDKYF. The CDR3 DNA sequence: TGTGCCTGGACCACCCGGGGGGGTACAGGGGGCGATAAGTACTTC.

The chain combines TRBV19 with TRBJ1-5; 10 bases agree with TRBD1. The CDR3 sequence is 15 residues long. Germline CDR1 LNHDA, CDR2 SQIVND (reference sequence). V lost 5 bases and J lost 3; bases outside the gene matches: 4. CDR3 amino acids: CASSAGTGDNQPQHF. CDR3 sequence (DNA): TGTGCCAGTAGTGCCGGGACAGGGGACAATCAGCCCCAGCATTTT. Complete variable domain (other parts from reference TRBV19 and TRBJ1-5): DGGITQSPKYLFRKEGQNVTLSCEQNLNHDAMYWYRQDPGQGLRLIYYSQIVNDFQKGDIAEGYSVSREKKESFPLTVTSAQKNPTAFYLCASSAGTGDNQPQHFGDGTRLSIL.

The chain uses TRBV6-1 and TRBJ1-2; TRBD1 aligns across 10 bases. With 4 bases clipped from V and 3 bases from J, the junction kept 20 bases outside the gene matches. In germline, CDR1 is MNHNS, CDR2 SASEGT. The CDR3 sequence is 20 residues long. The CDR3 bases are TGTGCCAGCAGTGCCAACCTTTTGATGGGACAGGGGTATGTGGACTATGGCTACACCTTC. Amino acids: CASSANLLMGQGYVDYGYTF.

The table lists this clone with a few counts. The chain links TRBV28 to TRBJ1-2; D call uncertain. The CDR3 spans 14 residues. From germline, CDR1 is MDHEN and CDR2 SYDVKM. V lost 2 bases and J 7 bases, leaving 14 bases between the germline ends. The CDR3 nucleotides read TGTGCCAGCAGTTTAGTGATGCGGAGAACTGGCTACACCTTC. This gives the protein CASSLVMRRTGYTF.

This sequence joins TRBV28 and TRBJ1-1; D unresolved. The CDR3 covers 14 residues. Germline assignment: CDR1 MDHEN and CDR2 SYDVKM. V was pared by 4 bases and J by 0 bases, with 9 bases between. The CDR3 DNA sequence: TGTGCCAGCAGTTCTGATCCCATGAACACTGAAGCTTTCTTT. Translating gives CASSSDPMNTEAFF.

V gene TRBV29-1 combines with J gene TRBJ1-5, with 7 bases that match TRBD1. V dropped 5 bases and J dropped 3; count of bases not matched to a gene: 4. Germline CDR1 is SQVTM and CDR2 is ANQGSEA. CDR3 size: 13 residues. The DNA for the CDR3 is TGCAGCGTTCTAGACAGGGCCAATCAGCCCCAGCATTTT. This encodes CSVLDRANQPQHF.

V is TRBV6-4 and J is TRBJ2-1; D gene unclear. Germline lookup yields CDR1 MRHNA and CDR2 SNTAGT. Between the trimmed V and J ends, which lost 3 bases and 0 bases, there was a span of 9 bases. The CDR3 contains 15 residues. In DNA, the CDR3 is TGTGCCAGCAGTGAAATCCAAAGCTCCTACAATGAGCAGTTCTTC. Translated, it gives CASSEIQSSYNEQFF.

This clone was detected a few times. The rearrangement links TRBV5-1 to TRBJ1-2; 7 nucleotides agree with TRBD1. This CDR3 region has 14 residues. The V segment lost 0 bases and the J segment 4 bases; nucleotides outside the gene matches: 3. CDR1 and CDR2 from the germline V gene are SGHRS and YFSETQ. For the CDR3, the DNA is TGCGCCAGCAGCTTGGGGACAGGTATCTATGGCTACACCTTC. It translates to CASSLGTGIYGYTF.

The rearrangement uses TRBV30 and TRBJ1-2; 8 bases match TRBD1. This CDR3 comprises 13 residues. Looked up from germline, CDR1 is GTSNPN and CDR2 is SVGIG (reference sequence). Germline trimming cut 5 bases from V and 0 bases from J; bases unmatched to any gene: 2. The CDR3 protein is CAWGQGANYGYTF. CDR3 DNA: TGTGCCTGGGGACAGGGAGCTAACTATGGCTACACCTTC.

The J gene is TRBJ1-1, the V gene TRBV30; no firm D call. The CDR3 has 11 amino acids. V lost 2 bases and J 6 bases, leaving 7 bases between the germline ends. CDR1 GTSNPN and CDR2 SVGIG come from the germline V gene (reference sequence). CDR3 sequence (DNA): TGTGCCTGGAGTCGGGAATCTGAAGCTTTCTTT. Its translation is CAWSRESEAFF.

V usage is TRBV5-1 and J usage is TRBJ1-2, with a possible D match to TRBD1 (6 bases). Germline loops: CDR1 SGHRS, CDR2 YFSETQ. V lost 0 bases, J lost 6 bases, and 12 bases lay in between. The CDR3 covers 14 residues. The DNA of the CDR3 is TGCGCCAGCAGCTTGGGACAGGCGCCCGATGGCTACACCTTC. It encodes CASSLGQAPDGYTF.

CDR3 region: CASSSYRGQPQHF. CDR3 DNA sequence: TGTGCCAGCAGTTCATACAGGGGGCAGCCCCAGCATTTT. The gene calls are TRBV28 and TRBJ1-5, with 8 bases that match TRBD1. The CDR3 length is 13 residues. Unmatched junction bases numbered 3, after V lost 4 bases and J lost 7 bases. The germline gives CDR1 MDHEN, CDR2 SYDVKM.